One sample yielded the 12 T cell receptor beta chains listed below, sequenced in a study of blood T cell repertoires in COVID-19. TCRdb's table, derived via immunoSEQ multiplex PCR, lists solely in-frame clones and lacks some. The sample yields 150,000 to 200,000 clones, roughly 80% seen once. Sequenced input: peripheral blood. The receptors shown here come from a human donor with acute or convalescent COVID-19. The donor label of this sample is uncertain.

Here the CDR3 DNA reads TGTGCCAGCAGCCTGGGGGCAGCCACCGGGGAGCTGTTTTTT. Translating gives CASSLGAATGELFF. The gene calls are TRBV7-2 and TRBJ2-2; weak D call: TRBD1 (6 bases). The CDR3 is 14 amino acids. V was pared by 5 bases and J by 4 bases, with 11 bases between. The germline V gene encodes CDR1 SGHTA and CDR2 FQGNSA.

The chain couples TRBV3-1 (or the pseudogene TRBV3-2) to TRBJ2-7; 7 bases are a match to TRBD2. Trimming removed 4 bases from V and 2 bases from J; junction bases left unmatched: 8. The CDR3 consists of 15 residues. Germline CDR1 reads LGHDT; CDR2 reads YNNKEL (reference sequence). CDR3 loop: CASSPFWGGTYEQYF. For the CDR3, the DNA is TGTGCCAGCAGCCCCTTTTGGGGGGGGACCTACGAGCAGTACTTC.

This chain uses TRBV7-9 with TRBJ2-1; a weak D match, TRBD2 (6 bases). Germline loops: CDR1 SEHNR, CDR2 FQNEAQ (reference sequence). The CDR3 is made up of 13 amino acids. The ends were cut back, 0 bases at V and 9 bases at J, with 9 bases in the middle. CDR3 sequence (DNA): TGTGCCAGCAGCTTAGCGGGAGGAGCTGAGCAGTTCTTC. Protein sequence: CASSLAGGAEQFF.

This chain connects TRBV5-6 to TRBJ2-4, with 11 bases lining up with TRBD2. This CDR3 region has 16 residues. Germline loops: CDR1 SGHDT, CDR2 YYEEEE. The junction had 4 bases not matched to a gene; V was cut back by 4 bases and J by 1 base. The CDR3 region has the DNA TGTGCCAGCAGCCGTAGCGGGAGGGCCGCCAAAAACATTCAGTACTTC. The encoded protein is CASSRSGRAAKNIQYF.

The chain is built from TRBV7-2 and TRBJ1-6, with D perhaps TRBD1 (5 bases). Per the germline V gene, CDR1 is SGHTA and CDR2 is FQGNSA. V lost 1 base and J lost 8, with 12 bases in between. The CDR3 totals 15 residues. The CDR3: CASSLGQGFYSPLHF. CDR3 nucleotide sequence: TGTGCCAGCAGCTTAGGTCAGGGTTTCTATTCACCCCTCCACTTT.

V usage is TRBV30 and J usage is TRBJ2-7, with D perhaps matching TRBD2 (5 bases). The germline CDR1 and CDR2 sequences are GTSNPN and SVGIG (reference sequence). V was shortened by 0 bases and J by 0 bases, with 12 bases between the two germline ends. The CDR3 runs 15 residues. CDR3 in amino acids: CAWSVRGVYSYEQYF. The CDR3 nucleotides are TGTGCCTGGAGTGTCCGGGGAGTCTACTCCTACGAGCAGTACTTC.

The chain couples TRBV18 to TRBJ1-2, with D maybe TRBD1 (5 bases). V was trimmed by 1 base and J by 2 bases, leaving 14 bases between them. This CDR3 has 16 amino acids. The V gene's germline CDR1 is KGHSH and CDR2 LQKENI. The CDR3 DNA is TGTGCCAGCTCACCACAGGAAGGGGCGGCGAACTATGGCTACACCTTC. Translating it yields CASSPQEGAANYGYTF.

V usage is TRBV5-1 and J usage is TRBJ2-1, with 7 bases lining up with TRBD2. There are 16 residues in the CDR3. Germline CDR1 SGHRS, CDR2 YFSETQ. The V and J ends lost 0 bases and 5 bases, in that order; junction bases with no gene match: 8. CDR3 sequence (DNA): TGCGCCAGCAGCTTGGACAATACTAGCGACGACAATGAGCAGTTCTTC. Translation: CASSLDNTSDDNEQFF.

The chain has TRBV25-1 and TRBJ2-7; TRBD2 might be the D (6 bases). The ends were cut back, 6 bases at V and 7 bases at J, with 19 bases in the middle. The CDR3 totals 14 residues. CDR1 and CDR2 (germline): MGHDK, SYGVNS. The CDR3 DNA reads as TGTGCCAGCAGCCTCCCGGGAGTAGGCTCTGAGCAGTACTTC. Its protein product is CASSLPGVGSEQYF.

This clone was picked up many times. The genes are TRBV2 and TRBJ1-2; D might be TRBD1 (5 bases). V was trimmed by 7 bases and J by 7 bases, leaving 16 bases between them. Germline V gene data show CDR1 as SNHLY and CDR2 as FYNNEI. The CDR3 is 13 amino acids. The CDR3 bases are TGTGCCAGCAAGCGGGGCGCGGGGAGTGGCTACACCTTC. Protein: CASKRGAGSGYTF.

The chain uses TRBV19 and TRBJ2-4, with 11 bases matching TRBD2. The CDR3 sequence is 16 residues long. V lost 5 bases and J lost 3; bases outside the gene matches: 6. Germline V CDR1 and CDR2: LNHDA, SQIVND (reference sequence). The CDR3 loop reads CASSLVSGRVKNIQYF. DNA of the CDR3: TGTGCCAGTAGTCTTGTTAGCGGGAGGGTCAAAAACATTCAGTACTTC.

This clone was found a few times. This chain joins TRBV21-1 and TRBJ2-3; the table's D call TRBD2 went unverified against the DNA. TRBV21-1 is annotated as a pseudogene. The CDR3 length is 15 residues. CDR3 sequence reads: CASRMGLHEVDTQYF. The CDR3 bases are TGTGCCAGCAGGATGGGACTCCATGAGGTAGATACGCAGTATTTT.